This record concerns one T cell receptor beta chain sequence. The data stem from a study of blood T cell repertoires in COVID-19. Study-wide background: T cells, B-cell-depleted T cells, or PBMCs provided the cDNA or gDNA that served as material.

In the original analysis: Using reference gene primer amplification, nucleated cell counts were estimated. Clones were sequenced by immunoSEQ multiplex PCR, and TCRdb holds only the in-frame ones, with some missing. V and J calls and clone size are copied from that table; D and trimming were computed from the DNA. This repertoire shows roughly 30,000 clones, around nine tenths found once; its top ten account for about a sixth. Germline CDR1 reads MDHEN; CDR2 reads SYDVKM. V gave up 3 bases and J gave up 4 bases, with 12 bases separating them. This CDR3 region has 15 residues. The chain recombines TRBV28 with TRBJ2-2; D might be TRBD2 (5 bases). The TCR sequence derives from a human donor in a cohort sampled during active COVID-19. Input material: peripheral blood. The CDR3 here is CASSLGAELTGELFF. In DNA, the CDR3 is TGTGCCAGCAGTTTGGGAGCAGAACTCACCGGGGAGCTGTTTTTT.